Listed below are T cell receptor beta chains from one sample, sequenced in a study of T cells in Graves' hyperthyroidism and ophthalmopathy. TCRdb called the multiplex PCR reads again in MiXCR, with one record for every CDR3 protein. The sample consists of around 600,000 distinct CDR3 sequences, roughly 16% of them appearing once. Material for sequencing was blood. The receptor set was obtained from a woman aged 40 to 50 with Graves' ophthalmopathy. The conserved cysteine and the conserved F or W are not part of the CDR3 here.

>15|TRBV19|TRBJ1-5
ASSLTRTSASNQPQH
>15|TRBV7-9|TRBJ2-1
ASSLGFSLAKGNEQF
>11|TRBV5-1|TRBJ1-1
ASWGTGGTEAF
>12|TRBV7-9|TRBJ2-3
ASSLEEYTDTQY
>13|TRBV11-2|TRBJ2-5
ASSSPLGPQETQY
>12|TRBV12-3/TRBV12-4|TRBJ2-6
ASRIGAGANVLT
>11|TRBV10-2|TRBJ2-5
ASSEQGQETQY
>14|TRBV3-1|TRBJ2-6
ASSSSSHSGANVLT
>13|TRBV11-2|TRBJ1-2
ASSPDGETLYGYT
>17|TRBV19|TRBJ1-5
ASSIRASIPPASNQPQH
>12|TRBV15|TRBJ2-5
ATSRADAEETQY
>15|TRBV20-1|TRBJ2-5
SARSPSGSSYQETQY
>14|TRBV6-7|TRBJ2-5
ASITQGQGSPETQY
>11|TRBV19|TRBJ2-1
ASREQGFGEQF
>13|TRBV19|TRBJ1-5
ASSAQGYSNQPQH
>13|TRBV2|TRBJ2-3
ASSTSGSGTDTQY
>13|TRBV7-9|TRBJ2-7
ASSSTGTGIYEQY
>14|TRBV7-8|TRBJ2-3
ASSLRGSGMTDTQY
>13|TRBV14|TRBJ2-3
ASSQDAGSPDTQY
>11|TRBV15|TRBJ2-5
ATSRGGSETQY
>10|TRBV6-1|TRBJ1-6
ASTGTNSPLH
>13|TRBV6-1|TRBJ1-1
ASSSLYRGNTEAF
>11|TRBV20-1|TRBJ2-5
SAREWSQETQY
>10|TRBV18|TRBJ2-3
ASPPSTDTQY
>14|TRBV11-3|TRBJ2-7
ASRRLGQGIRYEQY
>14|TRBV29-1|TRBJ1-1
SVVVPAGRENTEAF
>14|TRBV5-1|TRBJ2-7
ASSLAPSESSYEQY
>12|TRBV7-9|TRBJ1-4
ASIRNPGGEKLF
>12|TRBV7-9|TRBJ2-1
ASSNRDYQSEQF
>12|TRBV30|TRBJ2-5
AWSGTGSPETQY
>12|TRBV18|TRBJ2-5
ASSRNRGRETQY
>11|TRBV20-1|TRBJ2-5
SAPRGGRETQY
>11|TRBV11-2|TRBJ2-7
ASRLPGTYEQY
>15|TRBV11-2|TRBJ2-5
ATQGEPGTGFRKTQY
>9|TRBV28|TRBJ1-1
ASGTHPRPF
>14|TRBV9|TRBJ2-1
ASSEAGTGRSNEQF